The rows below give T cell receptor beta chains drawn from one sample of a study of cytomegalovirus exposure and HLA in healthy donors. Only in-frame clones appear in the TCRdb table, and some are missing; sequencing was by immunoSEQ multiplex PCR. The sample lists around 78,000 clones, about 60% occurring once. The sequenced sample was PBMCs. These receptors were taken from a young man in good health and CMV-seropositive. CDR3s include the opening cysteine and the closing phenylalanine or tryptophan. A D gene is named only where the DNA matches it firmly. Clone size is stated in some rows and not others, as once, few, many or a class when expanded.

v_call: TRBV5-4; d_call: TRBD2; j_call: TRBJ2-5; clone_size: .; cdr3_nt: TGTGCCAGCAGCTCCAGGGAGGGTGAGACCCAGTACTTC; cdr3_aa: CASSSREGETQYF
v_call: TRBV13; d_call: .; j_call: TRBJ2-5; clone_size: .; cdr3_nt: TGTGCCAGCAGCCTACAGGACGGTTGGGGGGAGCAGTACTTC; cdr3_aa: CASSLQDGWGEQYF
v_call: TRBV5-5; d_call: TRBD1; j_call: TRBJ1-2; clone_size: .; cdr3_nt: TGTGCCAGCAGCTTGTACGTGGGACAGGGGGCGCCGAATGGCTACACCTTC; cdr3_aa: CASSLYVGQGAPNGYTF
v_call: TRBV7-9; d_call: .; j_call: TRBJ1-4; clone_size: .; cdr3_nt: TGTGCCAGCAGGAAACAGATTAATGAAAAACTGTTTTTT; cdr3_aa: CASRKQINEKLFF
v_call: TRBV29-1; d_call: TRBD2; j_call: TRBJ2-5; clone_size: .; cdr3_nt: TGCAGCGTTGAACGACTAGCGGGAGAAATGCAGACCCAGTACTTC; cdr3_aa: CSVERLAGEMQTQYF
v_call: TRBV2; d_call: TRBD2; j_call: TRBJ2-7; clone_size: .; cdr3_nt: TGTGCCAGCAGTGACGTGGCTAGCGGGGGGCCCGAGCAGTACTTC; cdr3_aa: CASSDVASGGPEQYF
v_call: TRBV6-1; d_call: .; j_call: TRBJ1-1; clone_size: .; cdr3_nt: TGTGCCAGCAGTGGGAACAGTGCTATGAACACTGAAGCTTTCTTT; cdr3_aa: CASSGNSAMNTEAFF
v_call: TRBV27; d_call: TRBD2; j_call: TRBJ2-7; clone_size: few; cdr3_nt: TGTGCCAGCAGTTTGGTAGCGGGAGGGCGAGAGCAGTACTTC; cdr3_aa: CASSLVAGGREQYF
v_call: TRBV9; d_call: .; j_call: TRBJ2-5; clone_size: .; cdr3_nt: TGTGCCAGCAGCGTACAGGAGGGAGAGACCCAGTACTTC; cdr3_aa: CASSVQEGETQYF
v_call: TRBV28; d_call: TRBD1; j_call: TRBJ1-1; clone_size: .; cdr3_nt: TGTGCCAGCCTGGACAGGTCCAGGGACACTGAAGCTTTCTTT; cdr3_aa: CASLDRSRDTEAFF
v_call: TRBV27; d_call: .; j_call: TRBJ1-6; clone_size: .; cdr3_nt: TGTGCCAGCAGTTCATTACCCTGGGGGACTCTGGGTTCACCCCTCCACTTT; cdr3_aa: CASSSLPWGTLGSPLHF
v_call: TRBV7-3; d_call: .; j_call: TRBJ2-5; clone_size: .; cdr3_nt: TGTGCCAGCAGCTTAATGGCTTCGGGGGAGACCCAGTACTTC; cdr3_aa: CASSLMASGETQYF
v_call: TRBV4-1; d_call: .; j_call: TRBJ1-2; clone_size: .; cdr3_nt: TGCGCCAGCAGCCAGGGGGGGCAGCCCTATGGCTACACCTTC; cdr3_aa: CASSQGGQPYGYTF
v_call: TRBV28; d_call: .; j_call: TRBJ1-5; clone_size: .; cdr3_nt: TGTGCCAGTCACAGGGAATGGCAGCCCCAGCATTTT; cdr3_aa: CASHREWQPQHF
v_call: TRBV5-1; d_call: TRBD1; j_call: TRBJ1-6; clone_size: .; cdr3_nt: TGCGCCAGCAGCAGGTCGACAGGGGAATTTTCACCCCTCCACTTT; cdr3_aa: CASSRSTGEFSPLHF
v_call: TRBV5-6; d_call: TRBD1; j_call: TRBJ1-5; clone_size: .; cdr3_nt: TGTGCCAGCAGCTTGGACAGGGGGATTGGAAGCAATCAGCCCCAGCATTTT; cdr3_aa: CASSLDRGIGSNQPQHF
v_call: TRBV27; d_call: .; j_call: TRBJ2-6; clone_size: few; cdr3_nt: TGTGCCAGCAGGCCGAGCTCTGGGGCCAACGTCCTGACTTTC; cdr3_aa: CASRPSSGANVLTF
v_call: TRBV2; d_call: .; j_call: TRBJ2-3; clone_size: .; cdr3_nt: TGTGCCAGCAGTGCGGCAGGGGAGTGGACAGATACGCAGTATTTT; cdr3_aa: CASSAAGEWTDTQYF
v_call: TRBV5-6; d_call: .; j_call: TRBJ1-2; clone_size: .; cdr3_nt: TGTGCCAGCAGCTTGAGGGTGGGAGCTAACTATGGCTACACCTTC; cdr3_aa: CASSLRVGANYGYTF
v_call: TRBV7-9; d_call: TRBD1; j_call: TRBJ1-5; clone_size: .; cdr3_nt: TGTGCCAGCAGCCTCGGGACAGGGAGTAATCAGCCCCAGCATTTT; cdr3_aa: CASSLGTGSNQPQHF
v_call: TRBV28; d_call: .; j_call: TRBJ2-3; clone_size: few; cdr3_nt: TGTGCCATCGCGGGATCGACAGATACGCAGTATTTT; cdr3_aa: CAIAGSTDTQYF
v_call: TRBV28; d_call: .; j_call: TRBJ2-2; clone_size: .; cdr3_nt: TGTGCCAGCAGGGAGGAGCGGGACATAGCGAACACCGGGGAGCTGTTTTTT; cdr3_aa: CASREERDIANTGELFF
v_call: TRBV6-4; d_call: TRBD1; j_call: TRBJ1-6; clone_size: .; cdr3_nt: TGTGCCAGCAGCTCGACAGGGGATAATTCACCCCTCCACTTT; cdr3_aa: CASSSTGDNSPLHF
v_call: TRBV7-9; d_call: TRBD1; j_call: TRBJ1-3; clone_size: once; cdr3_nt: TGTGCCAGCAGCTCAGACAGGGCCTCTGGAAACACCATATATTTT; cdr3_aa: CASSSDRASGNTIYF
v_call: TRBV2; d_call: TRBD2; j_call: TRBJ2-7; clone_size: .; cdr3_nt: TGTGCCAGCCTCGGCCTAGCGGACTCCTCCTACGAGCAGTACTTC; cdr3_aa: CASLGLADSSYEQYF
v_call: TRBV4-2; d_call: TRBD1; j_call: TRBJ2-3; clone_size: .; cdr3_nt: TGTGCCAGCAGCGTAAGACAGGGGGCGAAGGATACGCAGTATTTT; cdr3_aa: CASSVRQGAKDTQYF
v_call: TRBV28; d_call: TRBD2; j_call: TRBJ2-7; clone_size: few; cdr3_nt: TGTGCCAGCGCGGGAGGGCCCTACGAGCAGTACTTC; cdr3_aa: CASAGGPYEQYF
v_call: TRBV6-1; d_call: TRBD2; j_call: TRBJ2-5; clone_size: few; cdr3_nt: TGTGCCAGCAGTGCGACCGGGACTAGCGAGGAGACCCAGTACTTC; cdr3_aa: CASSATGTSEETQYF
v_call: TRBV27; d_call: TRBD2; j_call: TRBJ2-7; clone_size: .; cdr3_nt: TGTGCCAGCAGACTAGCGGGAGTAGGGTACGAGCAGTACTTC; cdr3_aa: CASRLAGVGYEQYF
v_call: TRBV7-2; d_call: .; j_call: TRBJ1-5; clone_size: few; cdr3_nt: TGTGCCAGCAGCTTTTCGCCCAGTAATCAGCCCCAGCATTTT; cdr3_aa: CASSFSPSNQPQHF
v_call: TRBV7-6; d_call: TRBD1; j_call: TRBJ2-1; clone_size: .; cdr3_nt: TGTGCCAGCAGCCTACGGACAGGGGAGGCTGGGAGCTTTATGAATGAGCAGTTCTTC; cdr3_aa: CASSLRTGEAGSFMNEQFF
v_call: TRBV4-2; d_call: .; j_call: TRBJ2-7; clone_size: few; cdr3_nt: TGTGCCAGCAGCCAAGGATACGAAGCGTTAACCTACGAGCAGTACTTC; cdr3_aa: CASSQGYEALTYEQYF
v_call: TRBV5-1; d_call: TRBD1; j_call: TRBJ2-7; clone_size: few; cdr3_nt: TGCGCCAGCAGCTTGGTTGCAGGGGGTTTCGAGCAGTACTTC; cdr3_aa: CASSLVAGGFEQYF
v_call: TRBV18; d_call: TRBD1; j_call: TRBJ2-5; clone_size: .; cdr3_nt: TGTGCCAGCTCACCCAACAGGGGTGGAGAGACCCAGTACTTC; cdr3_aa: CASSPNRGGETQYF
v_call: TRBV6-4; d_call: .; j_call: TRBJ1-2; clone_size: .; cdr3_nt: TGTGCCAGCAGTGACTCCGGTACCTATGGCTACACCTTC; cdr3_aa: CASSDSGTYGYTF
v_call: TRBV28; d_call: TRBD2; j_call: TRBJ2-3; clone_size: .; cdr3_nt: TGTGCCAGCAGCTTGGAAGGGAGGGGCCCAGATACGCAGTATTTT; cdr3_aa: CASSLEGRGPDTQYF
v_call: TRBV6-4; d_call: .; j_call: TRBJ1-1; clone_size: .; cdr3_nt: TGTGCCAGCAGTGCTGAGCCGTTCGAGGGGAACACTGAAGCTTTCTTT; cdr3_aa: CASSAEPFEGNTEAFF
v_call: TRBV6-5; d_call: .; j_call: TRBJ2-1; clone_size: .; cdr3_nt: TGTGCCAGCAGACCTGACAGCTACAATGAGCAGTTCTTC; cdr3_aa: CASRPDSYNEQFF
v_call: TRBV14; d_call: TRBD1; j_call: TRBJ1-2; clone_size: .; cdr3_nt: TGTGCCAGCAGCCAAGGAAACTCAGGGGGGTACTATGGCTACACCTTC; cdr3_aa: CASSQGNSGGYYGYTF
v_call: TRBV7-9; d_call: .; j_call: TRBJ2-1; clone_size: .; cdr3_nt: TGTGCCAGCAGCTTGGCTAGCCGAAACAATGAGCAGTTCTTC; cdr3_aa: CASSLASRNNEQFF
v_call: TRBV19; d_call: .; j_call: TRBJ1-5; clone_size: .; cdr3_nt: TGTGCCAGTAGTAGGGGGGGAATCGTAAAAAATCAGCCCCAGCATTTT; cdr3_aa: CASSRGGIVKNQPQHF